The sample holds a few counts of the clone carrying this T cell receptor (beta chain). Its target is unknown. TCRdb passed the PCR reads through MiXCR, listing each CDR3 protein once. This table has some 15,000 distinct CDR3 sequences, roughly three fifths appearing once. The data were taken from a study of vaccination and CD4 T cells after COVID-19. Study background: Post-vaccine specimens were obtained a median approximately 70 days after dose two (range 14 to 241). Notes on the study in general: Spike mono-reactive status applied to 304 of 307 vaccine-specific clones in convalescent patients. For convalescent patients, a median about 86% of reactive clones surfaced exclusively after vaccination. A nonsignificant rise from around 20 to 38 was seen in the median number of SARS-CoV-2-reactive clonotypes.

The germline V gene encodes CDR1 DFQATT and CDR2 SNEGSKA (reference sequence). V was clipped by 3 bases and J by 8 bases; unmatched bases: 7. The CDR3 has 14 residues. V is TRBV20-1 and J is TRBJ1-2; 12 nucleotides align to TRBD1. The clonotype was recovered from a human donor who had recovered from COVID-19. The source was CD4+ T cells from blood, collected after SARS-CoV-2 vaccination. The chain's CDR3 is CSASAGQGARGYTF. CDR3 bases: TGCAGTGCTAGTGCGGGACAGGGGGCGCGGGGCTACACCTTC.